This TCR beta chain was sequenced in a study of identifying expanded T cells in peripheral blood. Germline values: CDR1 SEHNR, CDR2 FQNEAQ (reference sequence). The CDR3 has 13 amino acids. V lost 5 bases and J 14 bases, leaving 21 bases between the germline ends. This clone was seen a few times. Its cognate antigen is unknown. Assay: immunoSEQ multiplex PCR; the TCRdb copy retains only in-frame clones and omits some. The sample has about 100,000 clones, approximately 90% seen once. Notes on the study in general: Variance in clone template counts between roughly 2-week samples significantly increased with total template count across all healthy donors.

Healthy donors had no documented immune events, such as infections, while sampled. The clonotype was recovered from a person aged 18-69 years in good health. The sequenced sample consisted of blood. The chain uses TRBV7-9 and TRBJ1-2; D possibly corresponds to TRBD1 (6 bases). In DNA form, the CDR3 reads TGTGCCAGCAGCCCCCGCGGACAGCCTGTTAGAACCTTC. Protein product: CASSPRGQPVRTF.